Included here is one T cell receptor beta chain sequence, with context. The antigen remains unidentified. These data are taken from a study of cytomegalovirus exposure and HLA in healthy donors. This CDR3 contains 13 residues. The germline V gene has CDR1 KGHSH and CDR2 LQKENI. V lost 3 bases, J lost 6 bases, and 9 bases lay in between. General study points: Most of the CMV-associated TCR beta chains (in a later analysis) appeared to be HLA-restricted. A missense DCLRE1C variant was associated with V- and J-gene trimming of TCR beta chains in a later analysis, and an independent cohort replicated the association. Despite most TCR sequences being rare, some public TCRs occurred in many donors.

It was with 60 Vbeta and 13 Jbeta primers that the PCR ran. Clones were read by immunoSEQ multiplex PCR, and TCRdb kept only the in-frame ones, dropping some. Of fewer than 200,000 clones in the sample, roughly 80% were seen once. The receptor comes from a woman aged 18 to 35 in good health and CMV-seronegative. The source material was PBMCs. The genes are TRBV18 and TRBJ1-5; a weak D match, TRBD1 (5 bases). Here the CDR3 DNA reads TGTGCCAGCTCACCCCTAGGGGTTCAGCCCCAGCATTTT. As protein: CASSPLGVQPQHF.